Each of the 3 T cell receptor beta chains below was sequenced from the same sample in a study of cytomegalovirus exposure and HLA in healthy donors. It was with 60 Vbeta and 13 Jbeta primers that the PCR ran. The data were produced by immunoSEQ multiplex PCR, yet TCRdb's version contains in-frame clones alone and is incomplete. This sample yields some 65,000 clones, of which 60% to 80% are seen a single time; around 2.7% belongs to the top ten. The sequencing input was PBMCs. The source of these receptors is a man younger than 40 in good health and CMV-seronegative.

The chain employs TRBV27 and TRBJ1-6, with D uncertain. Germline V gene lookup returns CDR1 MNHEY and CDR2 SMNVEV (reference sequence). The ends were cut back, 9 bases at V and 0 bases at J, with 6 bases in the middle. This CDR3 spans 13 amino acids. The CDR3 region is CASSRSYNSPLHF. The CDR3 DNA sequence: TGTGCCAGTAGCCGCTCCTATAATTCACCCCTCCACTTT.

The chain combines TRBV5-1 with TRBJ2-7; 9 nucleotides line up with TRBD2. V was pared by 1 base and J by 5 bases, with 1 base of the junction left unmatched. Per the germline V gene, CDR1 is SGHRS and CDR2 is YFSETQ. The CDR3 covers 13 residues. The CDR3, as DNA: TGCGCCAGCAGCTTGAGCGGGGGGAACGAGCAGTACTTC. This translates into CASSLSGGNEQYF.

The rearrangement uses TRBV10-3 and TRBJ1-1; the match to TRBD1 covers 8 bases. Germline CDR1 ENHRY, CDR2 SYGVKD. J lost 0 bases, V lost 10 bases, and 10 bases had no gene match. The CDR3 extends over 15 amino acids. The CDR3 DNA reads TGTGCCACGGGGCAGGGGGCAGTTATGAACACTGAAGCTTTCTTT. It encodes CATGQGAVMNTEAFF.